These T cell receptor beta chains were read from a single sample in a study of T-cell reconstitution after alpha-beta-depleted transplantation in children. TCRdb itself ran the PCR reads through MiXCR, one entry per CDR3 protein. The sample lists a few hundred thousand distinct CDR3 sequences, 10% occurring once. Here the sequenced sample was PBMCs from the stem cell graft donor, taken from the stem cell graft. These receptors originate from a human donor who donated a stem cell graft to a child with acute lymphoblastic leukemia. Each CDR3 is given with its conserved first and last residue. Each record gives: V gene, D gene, J gene, CDR3 length, clone size, CDR3 protein, CDR3 DNA. A D gene is named only where the DNA matches it firmly. Clone size, where shown, is once, few, many, or a class for clones that have expanded.

TRBV12-3/TRBV12-4,TRBD1,TRBJ2-3,17,.,CASSFRTGVRGTDTQYF,TGTGCCAGCAGTTTTAGGACAGGGGTCAGAGGCACAGATACGCAGTATTTT
TRBV7-2,TRBD1,TRBJ1-1,14,.,CASSRTGGKTEAFF,TGTGCCAGCAGCCGAACAGGGGGAAAGACTGAAGCTTTCTTT
TRBV12-3/TRBV12-4,.,TRBJ1-5,16,many,CASSLGQASPNQPQHF,TGTGCCAGCAGTTTAGGACAGGCGTCCCCCAATCAGCCCCAGCATTTT
TRBV2,TRBD2,TRBJ2-7,15,.,CASSIAGPPSYEQYF,TGTGCCAGCAGTATAGCGGGACCCCCCTCCTACGAGCAGTACTTC
TRBV20-1,TRBD2,TRBJ2-7,13,few,CSAREAGAYEQYF,TGCAGTGCTAGAGAGGCGGGGGCCTACGAGCAGTACTTC
TRBV7-2,.,TRBJ2-1,12,.,CASSPEGVQQFF,TGTGCCAGCAGCCCAGAGGGGGTTCAGCAGTTCTTC
TRBV28,.,TRBJ2-7,15,few,CASSLWGQLSYEQYF,TGTGCCAGCAGTTTATGGGGCCAGCTCTCCTACGAGCAGTACTTC
TRBV3-1,TRBD2,TRBJ2-2,16,few,CASSQGLAGLAGELFF,TGTGCCAGCAGCCAAGGACTAGCGGGTCTGGCCGGGGAGCTGTTTTTT
TRBV18,.,TRBJ2-1,15,.,CASSPPKGTLNEQFF,TGTGCCAGCTCACCACCGAAGGGGACGTTGAATGAGCAGTTCTTC
TRBV20-1,.,TRBJ2-1,11,few,CSAGLDNEQFF,TGCAGTGCGGGGCTCGACAATGAGCAGTTCTTC
TRBV5-1,TRBD2,TRBJ2-1,14,.,CASSFQGLGYEQFF,TGCGCCAGCAGCTTCCAGGGACTAGGGTATGAGCAGTTCTTC
TRBV12-3/TRBV12-4,TRBD1,TRBJ2-1,15,few,CASTPPGQGNNEQFF,TGTGCCAGCACCCCTCCGGGACAGGGGAACAATGAGCAGTTCTTC
TRBV5-1,.,TRBJ2-7,12,many,CASSQNSYEQYF,TGCGCCAGCAGCCAGAACTCCTACGAGCAGTACTTC
TRBV6-1,TRBD1,TRBJ1-2,14,.,CASNLMQGAGGYTF,TGTGCCAGCAATCTCATGCAGGGGGCGGGAGGCTACACCTTC
TRBV9,TRBD1,TRBJ2-2,15,.,CASTLGGSSTGELFF,TGTGCCAGCACCCTAGGGGGCAGCTCCACCGGGGAGCTGTTTTTT
TRBV9,.,TRBJ1-5,16,few,CASSLTRGVTNQPQHF,TGTGCCAGCAGCCTGACAAGGGGCGTCACCAATCAGCCCCAGCATTTT
TRBV3-1,.,TRBJ2-2,11,.,CASTTNGELFF,TGTGCCAGCACCACAAACGGGGAGCTGTTTTTT
TRBV14,.,TRBJ2-5,14,few,CASSQGYGVKTQYF,TGTGCCAGCAGCCAGGGCTACGGGGTAAAGACCCAGTACTTC
TRBV27,TRBD1,TRBJ1-1,17,many,CASSHRLTGGLNTEAFF,TGTGCCAGCAGCCACAGGCTGACAGGGGGGTTGAACACTGAAGCTTTCTTT
TRBV12-3/TRBV12-4,.,TRBJ2-4,15,many,CASSLGLKFKNIQYF,TGTGCCAGCAGTTTGGGACTGAAGTTCAAAAACATTCAGTACTTC
TRBV12-3/TRBV12-4,TRBD2,TRBJ2-5,15,many,CASSLLAGEVETQYF,TGTGCCAGCAGTTTACTAGCGGGAGAGGTGGAGACCCAGTACTTC
TRBV7-9,TRBD1,TRBJ1-1,15,few,CASSPAGTGWTEAFF,TGTGCCAGCAGCCCTGCAGGGACAGGGTGGACTGAAGCTTTCTTT
TRBV4-2,TRBD2,TRBJ2-7,17,.,CASSQELETSSRGVQYF,TGTGCCAGCAGCCAAGAACTGGAGACTAGCAGCCGCGGGGTGCAGTACTTC
TRBV27,.,TRBJ2-5,12,.,CASGDYTETQYF,TGTGCCAGCGGGGATTATACGGAGACCCAGTACTTC
TRBV10-3,.,TRBJ2-1,16,.,CAISESSGYNQYEQFF,TGTGCCATCAGTGAGTCGAGCGGATACAATCAATACGAGCAGTTCTTC
TRBV20-1,TRBD2,TRBJ2-7,16,.,CSARSPGLDPFYEQYF,TGCAGTGCTAGAAGTCCGGGACTAGACCCTTTCTACGAGCAGTACTTC
TRBV3-1,.,TRBJ2-7,12,many,CASSQDPGRQYF,TGTGCCAGCAGCCAAGATCCAGGCCGGCAGTACTTC
TRBV2,TRBD1,TRBJ2-7,15,few,CASSDWTGSGYEQYF,TGTGCCAGCAGTGATTGGACAGGGTCCGGCTACGAGCAGTACTTC
TRBV20-1,TRBD2,TRBJ2-1,15,many,CSAIELAGTYNEQFF,TGCAGTGCTATCGAACTAGCGGGGACCTACAATGAGCAGTTCTTC
TRBV7-2,.,TRBJ2-3,16,.,CASSLGRAPSTDTQYF,TGTGCCAGCAGCTTAGGTCGAGCGCCAAGCACAGATACGCAGTATTTT
TRBV4-1,TRBD2,TRBJ2-1,16,few,CASSQEEVLAGSRQFF,TGCGCCAGCAGCCAAGAGGAGGTACTAGCGGGGAGTCGGCAGTTCTTC
TRBV7-9,.,TRBJ2-3,17,.,CASSYPLEAAHTDTQYF,TGTGCCAGCAGCTACCCCTTGGAAGCGGCCCACACAGATACGCAGTATTTT
TRBV18,TRBD1,TRBJ1-2,13,few,CASSKQGKDGYTF,TGTGCCAGCTCGAAACAGGGGAAGGATGGCTACACCTTC
TRBV24-1,TRBD2,TRBJ2-6,22,.,CATAPGQAKSSGRDSGANVLTF,TGTGCCACCGCACCGGGACAGGCGAAGAGTAGCGGGAGGGACTCTGGGGCCAACGTCCTGACTTTC
TRBV4-1,TRBD1,TRBJ2-2,15,few,CASSQETGGHGELFF,TGCGCCAGCAGCCAGGAAACAGGGGGCCACGGGGAGCTGTTTTTT
TRBV9,.,TRBJ2-1,13,.,CASSALSVNEQFF,TGTGCCAGCAGCGCCCTCAGTGTCAATGAGCAGTTCTTC
TRBV7-2,TRBD1,TRBJ1-2,13,.,CASSPTGNSGYTF,TGTGCCAGCAGCCCGACAGGGAACTCTGGCTACACCTTC
TRBV3-1,TRBD1,TRBJ1-1,16,many,CASSHRTGRQNTEAFF,TGTGCCAGCAGCCACCGGACAGGGAGGCAGAACACTGAAGCTTTCTTT
TRBV5-5,TRBD1,TRBJ2-5,17,.,CASSPSTGQGGRETQYF,TGTGCCAGCAGCCCTAGTACGGGACAGGGTGGGCGAGAGACCCAGTACTTC
TRBV20-1,.,TRBJ2-7,13,.,CSVRVAFRYEQYF,TGCAGTGTGAGGGTAGCCTTCAGGTACGAGCAGTACTTC
TRBV6-1,.,TRBJ2-2,13,few,CATTAGRAGELFF,TGTGCCACCACGGCGGGACGCGCCGGGGAGCTGTTTTTT
TRBV4-2,.,TRBJ2-2,15,many,CASSQEHQNTGELFF,TGTGCCAGCAGCCAAGAGCACCAGAACACCGGGGAGCTGTTTTTT
TRBV27,.,TRBJ1-1,15,few,CASSPLQDRNTEAFF,TGTGCCAGCAGCCCCCTACAGGACCGCAACACTGAAGCTTTCTTT
TRBV13,.,TRBJ2-7,16,.,CASSGGLTYQGYEQYF,TGTGCCAGCAGTGGAGGACTTACGTACCAGGGCTACGAGCAGTACTTC
TRBV12-3/TRBV12-4,TRBD2,TRBJ2-1,15,.,CASSILLAGNNEQFF,TGTGCCAGCAGCATTCTACTAGCGGGAAACAATGAGCAGTTCTTC
TRBV7-9,.,TRBJ2-7,14,few,CASSLSERPYEQYF,TGTGCCAGCAGCCTCTCTGAGAGGCCCTACGAGCAGTACTTC
TRBV6-5,TRBD2,TRBJ2-3,16,.,CASSYSSTSGTDTQYF,TGTGCCAGCAGTTACTCATCCACTAGCGGTACAGATACGCAGTATTTT
TRBV7-2,TRBD2,TRBJ2-3,16,.,CASSLASGSATDTQYF,TGTGCCAGCAGCTTAGCCAGCGGGAGCGCCACAGATACGCAGTATTTT
TRBV7-8,.,TRBJ1-5,18,few,CASSIHWAGRYSNQPQHF,TGTGCCAGCAGCATCCACTGGGCAGGGAGGTATAGCAATCAGCCCCAGCATTTT
TRBV5-6,.,TRBJ2-6,17,many,CASNQGGSSSGANVLTF,TGTGCCAGCAACCAGGGGGGATCGAGCTCTGGGGCCAACGTCCTGACTTTC
TRBV20-1,.,TRBJ1-4,11,many,CSSKAIEKLFF,TGCAGCTCTAAAGCGATTGAAAAACTGTTTTTT
TRBV28,.,TRBJ1-5,15,.,CASTIGVGNNQPQHF,TGTGCCAGCACCATCGGGGTAGGGAACAATCAGCCCCAGCATTTT
TRBV30,TRBD2,TRBJ2-5,17,.,CAWSVKFRLAGQETQYF,TGTGCCTGGAGTGTTAAGTTTCGGCTAGCGGGGCAAGAGACCCAGTACTTC
TRBV15,TRBD1,TRBJ2-7,15,.,CATSRDLGRGFEQYF,TGTGCCACCAGCAGAGATTTGGGCAGGGGGTTCGAGCAGTACTTC
TRBV12-3/TRBV12-4,.,TRBJ1-2,12,few,CASSRWGNGYTF,TGTGCCAGCAGTCGGTGGGGGAATGGCTACACCTTC
TRBV9,TRBD1,TRBJ2-7,14,many,CASSLGQGAGEQYF,TGTGCCAGCAGCCTCGGACAGGGGGCTGGGGAGCAGTACTTC
TRBV5-1,.,TRBJ2-1,13,few,CASSALEHYEQFF,TGCGCCAGCAGCGCTTTAGAACACTATGAGCAGTTCTTC